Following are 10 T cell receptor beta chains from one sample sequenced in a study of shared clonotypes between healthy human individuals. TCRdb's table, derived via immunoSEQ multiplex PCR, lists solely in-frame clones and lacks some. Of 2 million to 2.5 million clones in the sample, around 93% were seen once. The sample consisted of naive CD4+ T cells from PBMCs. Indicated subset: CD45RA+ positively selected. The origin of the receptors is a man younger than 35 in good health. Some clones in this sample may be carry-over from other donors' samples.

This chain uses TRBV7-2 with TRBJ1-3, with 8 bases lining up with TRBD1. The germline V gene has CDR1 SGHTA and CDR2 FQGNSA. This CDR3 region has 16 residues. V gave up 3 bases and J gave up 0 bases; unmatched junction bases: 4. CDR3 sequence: CASSFTTGGSGNTIYF. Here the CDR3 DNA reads TGTGCCAGCAGCTTTACAACAGGGGGCTCTGGAAACACCATATATTTT. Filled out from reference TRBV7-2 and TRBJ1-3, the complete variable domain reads GAGVSQSPSNKVTEKGKDVELRCDPISGHTALYWYRQSLGQGLEFLIYFQGNSAPDKSGLPSDRFSAERTGGSVSTLTIQRTQQEDSAVYLCASSFTTGGSGNTIYFGEGSWLTVV.

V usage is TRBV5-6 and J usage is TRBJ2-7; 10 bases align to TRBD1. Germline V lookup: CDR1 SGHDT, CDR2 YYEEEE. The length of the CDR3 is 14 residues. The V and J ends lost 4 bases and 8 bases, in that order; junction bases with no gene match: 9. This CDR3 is CASSRRGTGAQQYF. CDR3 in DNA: TGTGCCAGCAGCAGAAGGGGGACAGGGGCGCAGCAGTACTTC.

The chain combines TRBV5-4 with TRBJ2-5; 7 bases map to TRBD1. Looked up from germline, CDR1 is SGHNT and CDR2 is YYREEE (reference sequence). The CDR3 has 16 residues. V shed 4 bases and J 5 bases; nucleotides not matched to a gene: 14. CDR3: CASSVGQARTGETQYF. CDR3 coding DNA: TGTGCCAGCAGCGTAGGACAGGCCAGAACAGGGGAGACCCAGTACTTC.

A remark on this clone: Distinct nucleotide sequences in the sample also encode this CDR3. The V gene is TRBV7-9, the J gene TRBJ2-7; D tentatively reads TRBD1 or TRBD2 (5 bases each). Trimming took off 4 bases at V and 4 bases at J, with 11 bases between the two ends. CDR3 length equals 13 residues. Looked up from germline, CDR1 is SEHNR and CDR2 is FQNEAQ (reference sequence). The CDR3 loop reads CASSSRDGYEQYF. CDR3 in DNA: TGTGCCAGCAGCTCTAGGGACGGGTACGAGCAGTACTTC. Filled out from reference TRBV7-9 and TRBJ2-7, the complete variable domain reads DTGVSQNPRHKITKRGQNVTFRCDPISEHNRLYWYRQTLGQGPEFLTYFQNEAQLEKSRLLSDRFSAERPKGSFSTLEIQRTEQGDSAMYLCASSSRDGYEQYFGPGTRLTVT.

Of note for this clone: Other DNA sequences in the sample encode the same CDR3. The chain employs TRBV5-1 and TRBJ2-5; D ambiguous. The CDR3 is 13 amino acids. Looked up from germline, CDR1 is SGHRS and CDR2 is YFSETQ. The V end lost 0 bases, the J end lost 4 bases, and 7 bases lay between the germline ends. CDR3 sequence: CASSLGYGETQYF. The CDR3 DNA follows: TGCGCCAGCAGCTTGGGCTACGGAGAGACCCAGTACTTC.

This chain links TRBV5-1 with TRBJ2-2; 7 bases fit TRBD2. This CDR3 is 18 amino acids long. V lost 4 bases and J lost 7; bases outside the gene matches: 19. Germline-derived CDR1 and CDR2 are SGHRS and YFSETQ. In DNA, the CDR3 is TGCGCCAGCAGCCCCCCTGCCCGGGGGGAGAGTAGGGTCGGGGAGCTGTTTTTT. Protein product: CASSPPARGESRVGELFF.

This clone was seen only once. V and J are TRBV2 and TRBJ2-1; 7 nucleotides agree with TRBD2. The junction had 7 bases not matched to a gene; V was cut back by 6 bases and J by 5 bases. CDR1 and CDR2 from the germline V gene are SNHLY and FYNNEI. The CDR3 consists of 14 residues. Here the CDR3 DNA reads TGTGCCAGCAGAGGGGCTAGCGGAAACAATGAGCAGTTCTTC. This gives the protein CASRGASGNNEQFF.

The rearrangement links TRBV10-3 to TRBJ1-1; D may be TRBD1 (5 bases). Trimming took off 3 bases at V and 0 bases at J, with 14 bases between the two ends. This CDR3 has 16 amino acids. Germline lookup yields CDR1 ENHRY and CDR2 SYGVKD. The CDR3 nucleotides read TGTGCCATCAGTGAATTTCAGGGAGGAGTGAACACTGAAGCTTTCTTT. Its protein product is CAISEFQGGVNTEAFF.

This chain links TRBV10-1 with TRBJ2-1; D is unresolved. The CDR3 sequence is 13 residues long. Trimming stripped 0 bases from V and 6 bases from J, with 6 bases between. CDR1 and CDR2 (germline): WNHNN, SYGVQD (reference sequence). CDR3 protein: CASSESKANEQFF. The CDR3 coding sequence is TGCGCCAGCAGTGAGTCAAAAGCCAATGAGCAGTTCTTC.

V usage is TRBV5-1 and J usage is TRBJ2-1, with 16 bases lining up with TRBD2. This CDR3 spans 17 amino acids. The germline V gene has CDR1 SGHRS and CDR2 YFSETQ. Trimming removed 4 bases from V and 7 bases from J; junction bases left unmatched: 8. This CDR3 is CASSPVPGLAGGNEQFF. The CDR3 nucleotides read TGCGCCAGCAGCCCTGTCCCGGGACTAGCGGGAGGGAATGAGCAGTTCTTC.